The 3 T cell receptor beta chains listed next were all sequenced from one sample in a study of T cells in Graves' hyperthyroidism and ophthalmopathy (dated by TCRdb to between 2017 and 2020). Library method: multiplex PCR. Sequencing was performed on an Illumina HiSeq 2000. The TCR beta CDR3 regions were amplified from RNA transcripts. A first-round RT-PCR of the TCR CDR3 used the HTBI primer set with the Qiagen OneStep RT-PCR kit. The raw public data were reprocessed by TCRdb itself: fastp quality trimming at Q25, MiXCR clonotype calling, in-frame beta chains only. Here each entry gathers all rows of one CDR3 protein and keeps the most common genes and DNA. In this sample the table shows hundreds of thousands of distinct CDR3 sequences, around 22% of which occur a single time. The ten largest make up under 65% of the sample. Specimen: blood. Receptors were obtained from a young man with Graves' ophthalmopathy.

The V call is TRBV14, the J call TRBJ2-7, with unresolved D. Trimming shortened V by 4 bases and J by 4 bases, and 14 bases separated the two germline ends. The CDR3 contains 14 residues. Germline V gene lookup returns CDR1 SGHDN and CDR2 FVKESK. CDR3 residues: CASSPESTVYEQYF. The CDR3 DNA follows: TGTGCCAGCAGCCCCGAGTCTACGGTTTACGAGCAGTACTTC.

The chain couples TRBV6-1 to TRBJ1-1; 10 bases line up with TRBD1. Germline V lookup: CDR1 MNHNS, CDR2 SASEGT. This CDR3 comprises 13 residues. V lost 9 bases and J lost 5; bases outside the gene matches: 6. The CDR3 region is CASRQGAGTEAFF. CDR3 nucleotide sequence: TGTGCCAGTCGACAGGGGGCAGGAACTGAAGCTTTCTTT.

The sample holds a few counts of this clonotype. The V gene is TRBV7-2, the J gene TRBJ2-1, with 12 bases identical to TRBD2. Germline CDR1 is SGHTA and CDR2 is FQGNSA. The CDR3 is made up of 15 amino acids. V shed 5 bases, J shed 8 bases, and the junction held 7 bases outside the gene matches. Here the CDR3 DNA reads TGTGCCAGCAGCGCCTTACTAGCGGGAGGCCATGAGCAGTTCTTC. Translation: CASSALLAGGHEQFF.